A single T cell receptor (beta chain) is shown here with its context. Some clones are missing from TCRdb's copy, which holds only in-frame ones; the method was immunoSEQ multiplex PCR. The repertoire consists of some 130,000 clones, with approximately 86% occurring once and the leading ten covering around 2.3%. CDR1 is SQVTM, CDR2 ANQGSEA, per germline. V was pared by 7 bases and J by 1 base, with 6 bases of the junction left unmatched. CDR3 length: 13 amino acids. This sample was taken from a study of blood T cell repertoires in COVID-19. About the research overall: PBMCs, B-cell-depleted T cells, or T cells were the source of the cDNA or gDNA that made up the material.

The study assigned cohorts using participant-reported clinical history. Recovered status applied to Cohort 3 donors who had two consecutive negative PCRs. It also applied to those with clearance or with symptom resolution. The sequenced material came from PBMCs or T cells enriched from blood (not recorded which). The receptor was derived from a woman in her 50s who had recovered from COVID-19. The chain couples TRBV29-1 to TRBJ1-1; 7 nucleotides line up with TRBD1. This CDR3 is CSAKTGQNTEAFF. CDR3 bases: TGCAGCGCAAAGACAGGGCAGAACACTGAAGCTTTCTTT. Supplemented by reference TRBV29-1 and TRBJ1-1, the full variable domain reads SAVISQKPSRDICQRGTSLTIQCQVDSQVTMMFWYRQQPGQSLTLIATANQGSEATYESGFVIDKFPISRPNLTFSTLTVSNMSPEDSSIYLCSAKTGQNTEAFFGQGTRLTVV.